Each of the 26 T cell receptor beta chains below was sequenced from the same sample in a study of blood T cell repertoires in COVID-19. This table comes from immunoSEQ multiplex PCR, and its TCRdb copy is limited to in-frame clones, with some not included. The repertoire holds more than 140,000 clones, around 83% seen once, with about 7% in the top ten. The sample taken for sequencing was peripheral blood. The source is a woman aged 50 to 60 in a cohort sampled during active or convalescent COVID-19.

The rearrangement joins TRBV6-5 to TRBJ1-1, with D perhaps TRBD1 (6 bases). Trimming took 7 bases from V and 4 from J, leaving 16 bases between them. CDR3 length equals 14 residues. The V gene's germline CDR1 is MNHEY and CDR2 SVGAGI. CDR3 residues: CASTPGVRTTEAFF. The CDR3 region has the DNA TGTGCCAGCACCCCAGGGGTGAGAACCACTGAAGCTTTCTTT.

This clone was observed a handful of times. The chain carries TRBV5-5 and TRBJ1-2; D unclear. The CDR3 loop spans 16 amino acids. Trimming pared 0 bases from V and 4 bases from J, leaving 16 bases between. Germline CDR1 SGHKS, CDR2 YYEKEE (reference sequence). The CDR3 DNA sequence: TGTGCCAGCAGCTTGGTGCCGGATGGCTCTAGCTATGGCTACACCTTC. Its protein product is CASSLVPDGSSYGYTF.

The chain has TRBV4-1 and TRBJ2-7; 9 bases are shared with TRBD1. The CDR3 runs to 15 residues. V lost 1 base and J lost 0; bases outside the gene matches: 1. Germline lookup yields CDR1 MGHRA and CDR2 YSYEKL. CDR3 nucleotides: TGCGCCAGCAGCCAAGGGACAGGGGCCTCCTACGAGCAGTACTTC. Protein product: CASSQGTGASYEQYF.

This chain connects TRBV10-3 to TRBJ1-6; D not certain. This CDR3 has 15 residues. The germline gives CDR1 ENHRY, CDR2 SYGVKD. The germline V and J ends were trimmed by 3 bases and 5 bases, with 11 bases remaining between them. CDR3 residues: CAISDRVTDNSPLHF. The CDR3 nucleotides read TGTGCCATCAGTGATCGGGTAACGGATAATTCACCCCTCCACTTT.

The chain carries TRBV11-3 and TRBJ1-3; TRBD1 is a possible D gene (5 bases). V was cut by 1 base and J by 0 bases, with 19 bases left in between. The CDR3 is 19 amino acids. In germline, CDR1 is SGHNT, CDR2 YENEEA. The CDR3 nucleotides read TGTGCCAGCAGCTTAGGCCCTAGACAGTTCCCGAGCTCTGGAAACACCATATATTTT. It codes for CASSLGPRQFPSSGNTIYF.

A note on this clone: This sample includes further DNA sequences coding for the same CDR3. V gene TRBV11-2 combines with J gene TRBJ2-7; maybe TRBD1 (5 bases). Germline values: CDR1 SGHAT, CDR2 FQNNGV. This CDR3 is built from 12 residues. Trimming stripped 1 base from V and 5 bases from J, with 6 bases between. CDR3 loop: CASSLVGDEQYF. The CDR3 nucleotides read TGTGCCAGCAGCTTAGTAGGGGACGAGCAGTACTTC.

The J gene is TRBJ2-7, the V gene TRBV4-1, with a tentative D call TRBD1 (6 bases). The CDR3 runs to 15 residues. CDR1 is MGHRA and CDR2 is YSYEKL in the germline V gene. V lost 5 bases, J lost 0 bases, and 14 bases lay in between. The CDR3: CASSRDWDNSYEQYF. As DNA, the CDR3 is TGCGCCAGCAGCAGGGATTGGGACAACTCCTACGAGCAGTACTTC.

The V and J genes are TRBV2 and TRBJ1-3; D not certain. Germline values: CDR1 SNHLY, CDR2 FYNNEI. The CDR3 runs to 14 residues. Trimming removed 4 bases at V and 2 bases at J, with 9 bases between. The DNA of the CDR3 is TGTGCCAGCAGTGTAGAGACTACTGGAAACACCATATATTTT. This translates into CASSVETTGNTIYF.

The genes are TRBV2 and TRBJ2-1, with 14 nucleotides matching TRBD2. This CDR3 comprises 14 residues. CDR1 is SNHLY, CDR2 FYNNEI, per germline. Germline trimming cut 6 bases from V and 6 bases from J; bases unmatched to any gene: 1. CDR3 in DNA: TGTGCCAGCAGGGGGACTAGCGGGGGCAATGAGCAGTTCTTC. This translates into CASRGTSGGNEQFF. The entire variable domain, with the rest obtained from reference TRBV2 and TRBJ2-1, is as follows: EPEVTQTPSHQVTQMGQEVILRCVPISNHLYFYWYRQILGQKVEFLVSFYNNEISEKSEIFDDQFSVERPDGSNFTLKIRSTKLEDSAMYFCASRGTSGGNEQFFGPGTRLTVL.

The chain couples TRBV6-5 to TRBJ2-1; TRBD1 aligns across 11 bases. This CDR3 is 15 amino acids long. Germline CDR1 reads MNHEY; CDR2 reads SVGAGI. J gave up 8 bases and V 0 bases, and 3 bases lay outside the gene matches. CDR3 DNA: TGTGCCAGCAGTTACTCGGGACAGGGGGTCGATGAGCAGTTCTTC. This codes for CASSYSGQGVDEQFF.

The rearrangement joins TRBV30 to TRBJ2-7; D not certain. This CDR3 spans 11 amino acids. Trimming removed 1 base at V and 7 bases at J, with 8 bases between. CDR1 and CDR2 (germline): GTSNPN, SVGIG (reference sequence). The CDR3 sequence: CAWSGFGEQYF. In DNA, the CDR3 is TGTGCCTGGAGTGGGTTCGGGGAGCAGTACTTC.

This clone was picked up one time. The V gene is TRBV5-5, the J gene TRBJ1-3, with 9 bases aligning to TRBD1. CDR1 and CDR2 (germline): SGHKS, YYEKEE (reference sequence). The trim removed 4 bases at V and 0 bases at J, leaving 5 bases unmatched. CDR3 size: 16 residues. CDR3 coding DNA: TGTGCCAGCAGCGACGGGACAGGGTTCTCTGGAAACACCATATATTTT. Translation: CASSDGTGFSGNTIYF.

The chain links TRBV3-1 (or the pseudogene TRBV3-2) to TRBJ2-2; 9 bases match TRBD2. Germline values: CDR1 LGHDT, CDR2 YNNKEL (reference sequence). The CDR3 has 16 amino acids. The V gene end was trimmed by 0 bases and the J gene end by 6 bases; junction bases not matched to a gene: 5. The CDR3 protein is CASSQDYGGGAGELFF. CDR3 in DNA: TGTGCCAGCAGCCAAGATTATGGCGGGGGGGCCGGGGAGCTGTTTTTT.

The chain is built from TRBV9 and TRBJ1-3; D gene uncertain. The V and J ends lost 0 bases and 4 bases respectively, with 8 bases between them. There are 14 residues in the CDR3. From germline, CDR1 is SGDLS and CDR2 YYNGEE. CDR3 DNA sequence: TGTGCCAGCAGCGTAGGTTGGCTCGGAAACACCATATATTTT. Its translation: CASSVGWLGNTIYF.

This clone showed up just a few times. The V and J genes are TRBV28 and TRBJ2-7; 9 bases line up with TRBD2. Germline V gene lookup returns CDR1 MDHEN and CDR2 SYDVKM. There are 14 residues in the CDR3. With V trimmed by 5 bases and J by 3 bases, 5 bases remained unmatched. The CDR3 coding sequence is TGTGCCAGCAGTCACCAGACTAGCGGCTACGAGCAGTACTTC. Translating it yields CASSHQTSGYEQYF.

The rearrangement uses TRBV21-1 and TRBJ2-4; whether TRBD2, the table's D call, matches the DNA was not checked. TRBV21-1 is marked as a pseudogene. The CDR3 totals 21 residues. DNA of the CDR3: TGTGCCAGCAGCAAAGCGGGACCGGGACTAGTGGGTCTTTGGGCCAAAAACATTCAGTACTTC. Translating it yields CASSKAGPGLVGLWAKNIQYF.

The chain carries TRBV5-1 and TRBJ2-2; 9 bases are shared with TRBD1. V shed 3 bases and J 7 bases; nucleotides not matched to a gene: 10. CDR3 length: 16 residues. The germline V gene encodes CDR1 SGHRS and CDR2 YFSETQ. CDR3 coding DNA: TGCGCCAGCAGCTCAACAGGGGGCGACAACGGCGGGGAGCTGTTTTTT. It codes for CASSSTGGDNGGELFF.

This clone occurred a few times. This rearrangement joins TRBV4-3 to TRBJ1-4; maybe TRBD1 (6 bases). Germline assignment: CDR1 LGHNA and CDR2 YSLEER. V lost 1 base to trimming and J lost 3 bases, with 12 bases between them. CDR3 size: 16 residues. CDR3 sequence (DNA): TGCGCCAGCAGCCAAGCTAACAGGGTTGCTAATGAAAAACTGTTTTTT. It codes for CASSQANRVANEKLFF.

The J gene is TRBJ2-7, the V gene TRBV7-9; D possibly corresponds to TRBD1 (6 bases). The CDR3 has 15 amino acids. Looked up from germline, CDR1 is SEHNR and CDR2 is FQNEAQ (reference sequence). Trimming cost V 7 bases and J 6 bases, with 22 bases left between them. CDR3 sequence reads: CASNLPAMGAGEQYF. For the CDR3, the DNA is TGTGCCAGCAACCTTCCCGCTATGGGGGCCGGCGAGCAGTACTTC. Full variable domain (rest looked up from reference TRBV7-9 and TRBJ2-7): DTGVSQNPRHKITKRGQNVTFRCDPISEHNRLYWYRQTLGQGPEFLTYFQNEAQLEKSRLLSDRFSAERPKGSFSTLEIQRTEQGDSAMYLCASNLPAMGAGEQYFGPGTRLTVT.

In DNA form, the CDR3 reads TGTGCCAGCAGCCAAGCGACCGGGGAGCTGTTTTTT. Translation: CASSQATGELFF. This chain connects TRBV3-1 (or the pseudogene TRBV3-2) to TRBJ2-2; D gene ambiguous. This CDR3 has 12 amino acids. Germline lookup yields CDR1 LGHDT and CDR2 YNNKEL (reference sequence). V lost 1 base, J lost 5 bases, and 2 bases lay in between.

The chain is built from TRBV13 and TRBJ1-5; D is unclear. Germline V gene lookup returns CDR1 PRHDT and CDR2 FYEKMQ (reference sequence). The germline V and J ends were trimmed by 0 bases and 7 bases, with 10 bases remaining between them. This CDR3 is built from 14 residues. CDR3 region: CASSLGRVGQPQHF. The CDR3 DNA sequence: TGTGCCAGCAGCTTAGGGAGGGTTGGGCAGCCCCAGCATTTT. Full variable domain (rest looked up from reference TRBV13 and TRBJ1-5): AAGVIQSPRHLIKEKRETATLKCYPIPRHDTVYWYQQGPGQDPQFLISFYEKMQSDKGSIPDRFSAQQFSDYHSELNMSSLELGDSALYFCASSLGRVGQPQHFGDGTRLSIL.

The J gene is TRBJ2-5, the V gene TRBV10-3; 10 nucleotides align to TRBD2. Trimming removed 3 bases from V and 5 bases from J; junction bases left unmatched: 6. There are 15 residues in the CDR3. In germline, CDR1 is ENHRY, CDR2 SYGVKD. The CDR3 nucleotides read TGTGCCATCAGTGAAAGCGGGGGGGCTGGGGAGACCCAGTACTTC. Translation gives CAISESGGAGETQYF.

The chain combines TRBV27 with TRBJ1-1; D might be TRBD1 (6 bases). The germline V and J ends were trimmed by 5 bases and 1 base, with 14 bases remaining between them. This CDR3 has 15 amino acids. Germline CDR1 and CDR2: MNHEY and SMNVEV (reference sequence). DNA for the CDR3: TGTGCCAGCAGTGATCCAGGGGTTGCGAACACTGAAGCTTTCTTT. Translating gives CASSDPGVANTEAFF.

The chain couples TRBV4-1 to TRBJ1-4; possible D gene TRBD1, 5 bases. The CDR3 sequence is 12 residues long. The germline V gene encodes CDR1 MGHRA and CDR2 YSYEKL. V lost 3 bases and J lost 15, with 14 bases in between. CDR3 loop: CASSHGGPGMFF. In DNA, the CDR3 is TGCGCCAGCAGCCACGGGGGACCGGGGATGTTTTTT.

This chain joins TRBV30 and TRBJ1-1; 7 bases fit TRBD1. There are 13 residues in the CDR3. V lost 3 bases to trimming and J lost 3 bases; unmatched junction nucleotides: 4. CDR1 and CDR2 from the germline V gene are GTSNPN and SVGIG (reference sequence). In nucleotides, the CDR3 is TGTGCCTGGAGCAGGGACAGTTACACTGAAGCTTTCTTT. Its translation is CAWSRDSYTEAFF. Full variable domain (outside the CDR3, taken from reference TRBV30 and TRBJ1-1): SQTIHQWPATLVQPVGSPLSLECTVEGTSNPNLYWYRQAAGRGLQLLFYSVGIGQISSEVPQNLSASRPQDRQFILSSKKLLLSDSGFYLCAWSRDSYTEAFFGQGTRLTVV.

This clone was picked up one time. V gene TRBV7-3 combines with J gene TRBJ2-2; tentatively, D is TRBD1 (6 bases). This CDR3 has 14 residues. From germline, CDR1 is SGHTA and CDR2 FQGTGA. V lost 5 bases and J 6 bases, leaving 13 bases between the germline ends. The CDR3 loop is CASSAKTGPGELFF. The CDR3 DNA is TGTGCCAGCAGCGCCAAGACAGGTCCCGGGGAGCTGTTTTTT.